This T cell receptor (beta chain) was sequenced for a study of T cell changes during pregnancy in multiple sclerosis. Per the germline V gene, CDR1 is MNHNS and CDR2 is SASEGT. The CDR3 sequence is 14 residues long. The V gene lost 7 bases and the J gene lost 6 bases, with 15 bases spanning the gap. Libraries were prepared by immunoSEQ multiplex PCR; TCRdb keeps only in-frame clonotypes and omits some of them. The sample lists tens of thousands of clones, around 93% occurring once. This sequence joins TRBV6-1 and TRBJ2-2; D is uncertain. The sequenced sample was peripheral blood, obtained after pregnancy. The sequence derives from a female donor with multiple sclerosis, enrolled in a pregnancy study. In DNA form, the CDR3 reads TGTGCCAGCACTCTCTCTCTACTATCCGGGGAGCTGTTTTTT. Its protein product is CASTLSLLSGELFF.